The clone carrying this TCR beta chain has only one observation. Its antigen remains unknown. The record originates from a study of cytomegalovirus exposure and HLA in healthy donors. Overall study findings and caveats: Cytomegalovirus status was reportedly diagnosed by the classifier with high specificity and sensitivity. A list of 150 to 200 TCR beta chains associated with cytomegalovirus was given. TCR sequences were mostly rare, though some public TCRs occurred in many donors. A later analysis found first-cohort TCR clusters tended to co-occur in the 100 to 150 validation repertoires.

Data came from immunoSEQ multiplex PCR; TCRdb stores just in-frame clones and leaves some out. Among 100,000 to 150,000 clones listed, 89% were seen once. There are 13 residues in the CDR3. The V gene lost 0 bases and the J gene lost 4 bases, with 5 bases spanning the gap. The germline gives CDR1 SGHRS, CDR2 YFSETQ. The TCR comes from a woman under 30 in good health and CMV-seronegative. The chain carries TRBV5-1 and TRBJ2-1; D uncertain. The material sequenced was PBMCs. CDR3 coding DNA: TGCGCCAGCAGCTTGGGAGATTACAATGAGCAGTTCTTC. Its translation is CASSLGDYNEQFF.